Sequencing of this T cell receptor (beta chain) was carried out in a study of T cell responses to AZD1222 COVID-19 vaccine. Measured with immunoSEQ multiplex PCR; TCRdb has only the in-frame clones, and not every one. The repertoire holds roughly 100,000 clones, with roughly 80% as singletons. The CDR3 loop spans 13 amino acids. Germline V gene sequence: CDR1 SQVTM, CDR2 ANQGSEA. Trimming cost V 2 bases and J 7 bases; bases outside gene matches: 1. Study-wide points: A reported finding is that nearly half of spike-specific TCRs target unmutated variant regions. None of the repertoires were sampled until the peak T cell response had passed. Of the AZD1222 recipients, only five to seven were seropositive at baseline. Receipt of two AZD1222 doses was followed by a rise in Spike-specific TCR breadth and depth.

A word on this clone: The target antigen is unknown.

The receptor comes from an adult in good health. J is TRBJ2-1 and V is TRBV29-1; TRBD2 matches at 11 bases. The sequencing used peripheral blood, collected on day 0 of AZD1222 vaccination. The DNA of the CDR3 is TGCAGCGTTGAACTAGCGGGGGGTAATGAGCAGTTCTTC. Residues: CSVELAGGNEQFF.